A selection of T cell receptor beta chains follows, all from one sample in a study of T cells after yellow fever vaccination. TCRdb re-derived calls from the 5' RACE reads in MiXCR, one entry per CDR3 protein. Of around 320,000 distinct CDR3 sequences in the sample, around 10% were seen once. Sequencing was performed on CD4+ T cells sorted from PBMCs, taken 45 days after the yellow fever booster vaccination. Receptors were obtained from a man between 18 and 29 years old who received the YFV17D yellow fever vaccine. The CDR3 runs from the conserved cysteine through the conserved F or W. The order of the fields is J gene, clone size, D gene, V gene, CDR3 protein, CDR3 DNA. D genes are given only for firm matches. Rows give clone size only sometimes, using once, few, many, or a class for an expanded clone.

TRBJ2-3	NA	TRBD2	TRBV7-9	CASSLGVGLAGEDTKYF	TGTGCCAGCAGCTTAGGAGTGGGGCTAGCGGGGGAAGATACGAAGTATTTT
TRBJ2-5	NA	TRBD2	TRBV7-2	CASSRVAGESWETQYF	TGTGCCAGCAGCCGGGTAGCGGGGGAATCTTGGGAGACCCAGTACTTC
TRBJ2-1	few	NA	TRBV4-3	CASSQGYSGNEQFF	TGCGCCAGCAGCCAGGGGTATAGTGGGAATGAGCAGTTCTTC
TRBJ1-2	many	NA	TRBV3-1	CASSQGRAKPYGYTF	TGTGCCAGCAGCCAAGGGAGAGCTAAGCCCTATGGCTACACCTTC
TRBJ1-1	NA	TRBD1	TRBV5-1	CASSHRGSMNTEAFF	TGCGCCAGCAGCCACAGGGGTTCTATGAACACTGAAGCTTTCTTT
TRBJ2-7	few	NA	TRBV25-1	CASSEGTRSYEQYF	TGTGCCAGCAGTGAAGGGACAAGGTCCTACGAGCAGTACTTC
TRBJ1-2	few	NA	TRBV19	CASSIQGYYGYTF	TGTGCCAGTAGTATACAGGGGTACTATGGCTACACCTTC
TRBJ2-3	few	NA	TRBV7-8	CASSPRRDVFQRDTQYF	TGTGCCAGCAGCCCCCGCCGGGACGTTTTCCAGCGAGATACGCAGTATTTT
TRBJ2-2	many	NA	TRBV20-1	CSAREAPKNTGELFF	TGCAGTGCTAGAGAGGCACCGAAGAACACCGGGGAGCTGTTTTTT
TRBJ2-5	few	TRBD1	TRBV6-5	CASSGTGGGETQYF	TGTGCCAGCAGTGGGACAGGGGGCGGAGAGACCCAGTACTTC
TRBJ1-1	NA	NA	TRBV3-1	CASSATAKLEAFF	TGTGCCAGCAGCGCGACAGCCAAGCTTGAAGCTTTCTTT
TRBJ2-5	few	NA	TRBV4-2	CASSQVGREETQYF	TGTGCCAGCAGCCAAGTTGGGCGGGAAGAGACCCAGTACTTC
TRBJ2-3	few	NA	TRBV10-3	CAISGTSTQYF	TGTGCCATCAGTGGTACCAGCACGCAGTATTTT
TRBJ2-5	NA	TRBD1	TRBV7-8	CASSRDRGLKETQYF	TGTGCCAGCAGCCGGGACAGGGGGTTGAAAGAGACCCAGTACTTC
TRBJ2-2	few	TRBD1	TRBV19	CASSAGQGVIGELFF	TGTGCCAGTAGTGCGGGACAGGGGGTGATCGGGGAGCTGTTTTTT
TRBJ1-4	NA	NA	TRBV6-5	CAISYSGRTPEKLFF	TGTGCCATCAGTTATTCAGGGCGGACACCTGAAAAACTGTTTTTT
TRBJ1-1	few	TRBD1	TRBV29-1	CSVSRQGNTEAFF	TGCAGCGTGTCGAGACAGGGGAACACTGAAGCTTTCTTT
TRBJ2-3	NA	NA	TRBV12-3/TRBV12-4	CASRIGLGLTDTQYF	TGTGCCAGCAGGATCGGGTTGGGGCTCACAGATACGCAGTATTTT
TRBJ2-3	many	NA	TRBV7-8	CASSLLGRGRVKSDTQYF	TGTGCCAGCAGCTTATTGGGGCGCGGCAGGGTGAAGTCAGATACGCAGTATTTT
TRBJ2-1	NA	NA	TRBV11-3	CASSPDSYNEQFF	TGTGCCAGCAGCCCGGACAGCTACAATGAGCAGTTCTTC
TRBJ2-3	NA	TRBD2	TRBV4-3	CASSQGRLAGNSDTQYF	TGCGCCAGCAGCCAAGGGCGGCTAGCGGGAAATTCAGATACGCAGTATTTT
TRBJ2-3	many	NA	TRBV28	CASRGGGSDTQYF	TGTGCCAGCAGGGGGGGGGGCTCAGATACGCAGTATTTT
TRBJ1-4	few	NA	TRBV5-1	CASSLALVSGEKLFF	TGCGCCAGCAGCTTGGCCCTCGTTTCAGGAGAAAAACTGTTTTTT
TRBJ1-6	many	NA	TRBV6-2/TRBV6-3	CASSHGTENSPLHF	TGTGCCAGCAGCCACGGGACTGAAAATTCACCCCTCCACTTT
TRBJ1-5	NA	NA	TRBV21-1	CASSKVGGSNQPQHF	TGTGCCAGCAGCAAAGTCGGCGGTAGCAATCAGCCCCAGCATTTT